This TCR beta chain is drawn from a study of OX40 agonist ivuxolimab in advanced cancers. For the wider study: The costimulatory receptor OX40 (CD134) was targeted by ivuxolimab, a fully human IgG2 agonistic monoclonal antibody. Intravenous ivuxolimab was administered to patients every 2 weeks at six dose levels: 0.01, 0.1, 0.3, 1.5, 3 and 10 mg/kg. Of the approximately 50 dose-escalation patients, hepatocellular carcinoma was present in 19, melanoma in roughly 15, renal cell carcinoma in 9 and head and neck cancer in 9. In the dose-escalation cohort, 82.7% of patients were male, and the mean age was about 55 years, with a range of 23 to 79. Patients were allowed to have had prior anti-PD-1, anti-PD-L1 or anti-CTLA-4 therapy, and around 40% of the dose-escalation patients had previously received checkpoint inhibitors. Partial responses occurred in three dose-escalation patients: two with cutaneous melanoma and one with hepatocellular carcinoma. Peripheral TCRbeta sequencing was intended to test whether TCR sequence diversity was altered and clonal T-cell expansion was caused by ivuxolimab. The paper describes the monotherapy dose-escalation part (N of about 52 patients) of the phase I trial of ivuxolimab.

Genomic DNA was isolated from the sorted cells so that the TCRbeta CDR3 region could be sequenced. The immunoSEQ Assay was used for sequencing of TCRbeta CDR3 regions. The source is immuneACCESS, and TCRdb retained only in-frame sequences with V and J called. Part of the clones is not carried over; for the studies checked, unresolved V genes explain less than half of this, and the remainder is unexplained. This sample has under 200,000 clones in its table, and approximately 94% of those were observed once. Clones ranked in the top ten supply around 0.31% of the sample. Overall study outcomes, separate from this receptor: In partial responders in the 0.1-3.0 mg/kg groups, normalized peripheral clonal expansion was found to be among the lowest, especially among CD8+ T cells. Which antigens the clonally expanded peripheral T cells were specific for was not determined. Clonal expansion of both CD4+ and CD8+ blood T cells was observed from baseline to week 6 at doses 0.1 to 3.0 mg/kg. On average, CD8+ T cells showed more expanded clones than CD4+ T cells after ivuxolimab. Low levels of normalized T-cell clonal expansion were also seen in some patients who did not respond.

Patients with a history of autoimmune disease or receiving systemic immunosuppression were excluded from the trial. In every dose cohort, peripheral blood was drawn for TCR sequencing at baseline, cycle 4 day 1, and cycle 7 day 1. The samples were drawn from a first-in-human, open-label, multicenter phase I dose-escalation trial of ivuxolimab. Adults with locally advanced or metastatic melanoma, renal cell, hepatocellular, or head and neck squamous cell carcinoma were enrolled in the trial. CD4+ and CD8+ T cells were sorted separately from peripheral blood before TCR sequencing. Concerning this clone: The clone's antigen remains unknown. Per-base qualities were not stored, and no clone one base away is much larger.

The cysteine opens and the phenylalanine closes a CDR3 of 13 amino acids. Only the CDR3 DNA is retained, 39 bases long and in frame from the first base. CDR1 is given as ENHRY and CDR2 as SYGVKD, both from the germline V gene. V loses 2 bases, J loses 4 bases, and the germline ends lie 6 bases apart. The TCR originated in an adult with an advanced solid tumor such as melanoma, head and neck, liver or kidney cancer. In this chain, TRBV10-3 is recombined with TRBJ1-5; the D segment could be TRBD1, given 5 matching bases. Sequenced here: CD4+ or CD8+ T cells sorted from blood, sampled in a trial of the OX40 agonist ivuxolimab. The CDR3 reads CAISEKGNQPQHF. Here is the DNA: TGTGCCATCAGTGAGAAGGGGAATCAGCCCCAGCATTTT.